The clone carrying this TCR beta chain was counted ten times or more. Its specificity is not known. The CDR3 has 11 residues. Trimming shortened V by 8 bases and J by 8 bases, and 10 bases separated the two germline ends. Germline V gene lookup returns CDR1 LNHDA and CDR2 SQIVND (reference sequence). The time point was: patch test 1, 2 weeks after DPC sensitization. Treatment defined: therapeutic diphenylcyclopropenone sensitization with weekly scalp DPC. Total RNA was isolated from whole blood that had not been fractionated. Non-pregnant alopecia patients aged 18 to 70, suitable for DPC therapy. This sample was included in a study of human T cells and chemical hapten exposure. Whole-study context: Across its roughly 25 weeks, the study gave patients weekly diphenylcyclopropenone doses to the scalp. Findings and caveats of the study: Compared with pre-sensitization or healthy control sets, expanded TCRs clustered more. Expanded TCR counts at PT1 were positively correlated with the patch test score.

MiXCR, applied by TCRdb to the RACE reads, yields one record per CDR3 protein. The profile shows some 53,000 distinct CDR3 sequences, 11% of them singletons. V is TRBV19 and J is TRBJ1-3, with D maybe TRBD1 (6 bases). Sequencing was performed on whole blood, taken in connection with sensitization to the hapten diphenylcyclopropenone (DPC). The sequence came from a woman aged 40 to 50 with alopecia areata. Some clones in this sample may be carry-over from other donors' samples. CDR3 residues: CASSEGDTIYF. CDR3 sequence (DNA): TGTGCCAGTTCTGAGGGGGACACCATATATTTT.